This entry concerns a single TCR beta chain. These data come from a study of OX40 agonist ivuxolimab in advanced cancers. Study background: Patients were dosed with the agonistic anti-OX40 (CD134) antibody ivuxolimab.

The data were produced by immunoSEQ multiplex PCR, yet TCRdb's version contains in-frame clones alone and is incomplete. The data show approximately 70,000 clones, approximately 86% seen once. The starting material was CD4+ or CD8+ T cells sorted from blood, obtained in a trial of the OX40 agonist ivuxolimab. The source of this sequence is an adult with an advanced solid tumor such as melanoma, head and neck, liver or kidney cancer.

CDR3 amino acids: CASTRHDSDTDTQYF. CDR3 bases: TGTGCCAGCACCCGCCACGATTCGGACACAGATACGCAGTATTTT. The chain couples TRBV6-1 to TRBJ2-3; D gene ambiguous. Germline lookup yields CDR1 MNHNS and CDR2 SASEGT. The CDR3 loop spans 15 amino acids. V was cut by 7 bases and J by 2 bases, with 16 bases left in between.